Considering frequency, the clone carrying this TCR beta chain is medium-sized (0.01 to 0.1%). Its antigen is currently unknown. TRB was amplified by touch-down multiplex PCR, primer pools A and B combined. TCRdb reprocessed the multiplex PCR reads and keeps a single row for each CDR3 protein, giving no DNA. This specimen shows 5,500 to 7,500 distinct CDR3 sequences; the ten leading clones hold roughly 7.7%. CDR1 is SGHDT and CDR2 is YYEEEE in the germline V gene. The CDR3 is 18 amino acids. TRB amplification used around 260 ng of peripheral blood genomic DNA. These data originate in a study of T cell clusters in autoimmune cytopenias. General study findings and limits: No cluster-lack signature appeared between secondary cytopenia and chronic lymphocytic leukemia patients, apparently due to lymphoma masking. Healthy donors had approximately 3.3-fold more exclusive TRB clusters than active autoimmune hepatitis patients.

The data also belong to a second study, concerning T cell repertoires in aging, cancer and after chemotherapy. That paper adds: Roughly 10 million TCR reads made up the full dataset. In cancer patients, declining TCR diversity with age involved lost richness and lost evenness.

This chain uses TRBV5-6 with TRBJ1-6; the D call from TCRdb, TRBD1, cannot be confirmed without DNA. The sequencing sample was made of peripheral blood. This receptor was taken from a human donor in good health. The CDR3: CASSLGGRPGQGNSPLHF. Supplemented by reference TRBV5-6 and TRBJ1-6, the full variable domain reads DAGVTQSPTHLIKTRGQQVTLRCSPKSGHDTVSWYQQALGQGPQFIFQYYEEEERQRGNFPDRFSGHQFPNYSSELNVNALLLGDSALYLCASSLGGRPGQGNSPLHFGNGTRLTVT.